The rows below give T cell receptor beta chains drawn from one sample of a study of blood T cells in healthy people across ages. One entry per CDR3 protein, called by TCRdb with MiXCR from the 5' RACE reads. The sample comprises approximately 1.5 million distinct CDR3 sequences, roughly 32% of which are singletons, and roughly 12% rests with the top ten. Sequenced: blood. The receptors derive from a woman between 25 and 40 years old in good health. Both conserved end residues are part of each CDR3. A D gene is named only where the DNA matches it firmly. Expanded clones are given a class, and other clones once, few, many or no size at all.

>TRBJ1-3|TRBV15|TRBD1|NA
CATSRDQGAVGNTIYF
TGTGCCACCAGCAGAGATCAGGGGGCGGTTGGAAACACCATATATTTT
>TRBJ2-3|TRBV4-1|TRBD2|few
CASSQGYREREYTQYF
TGCGCCAGCAGCCAAGGATATAGGGAGCGGGAATATACGCAGTATTTT
>TRBJ2-7|TRBV5-1|NA|NA
CASSSDPSTGSYVQYF
TGCGCCAGCAGCTCCGACCCTTCGACAGGCTCCTACGTGCAGTACTTC
>TRBJ2-7|TRBV6-1|NA|NA
CASSVRQMSYEQYF
TGTGCCAGCAGTGTGAGACAAATGAGCTACGAGCAGTACTTC
>TRBJ2-1|TRBV15|TRBD1|NA
CVTSRGDRAGEKQFF
TGTGTCACCAGCAGAGGGGACAGGGCGGGGGAAAAGCAGTTCTTC
>TRBJ2-1|TRBV28|NA|few
CASSPRPLYNEQFF
TGTGCCAGCAGTCCCCGCCCCCTATACAATGAGCAGTTCTTC
>TRBJ2-6|TRBV5-8|NA|NA
CASSTYRAGANVLTF
TGTGCCAGCAGCACGTACAGGGCTGGGGCCAACGTCCTGACTTTC
>TRBJ1-1|TRBV20-1|TRBD1|many
CSAWDRATEAFF
TGCAGTGCTTGGGACAGGGCCACTGAAGCTTTCTTT
>TRBJ2-3|TRBV4-1|NA|few
CASSQGVQPGTDTQYF
TGCGCCAGCAGCCAAGGGGTCCAGCCTGGAACAGATACGCAGTATTTT
>TRBJ2-6|TRBV5-1|NA|NA
CASSLDGGTGANVLTF
TGCGCCAGCAGCTTGGACGGGGGAACTGGGGCCAACGTCCTGACTTTC
>TRBJ2-7|TRBV10-1|NA|NA
CASSERTGGLTEQYF
TGCGCCAGCAGTGAGCGCACTGGCGGCCTTACCGAGCAGTACTTC
>TRBJ2-1|TRBV7-6|TRBD2|few
CASSYSPGLAINEQFF
TGTGCCAGCAGCTATTCACCGGGACTAGCGATAAATGAGCAGTTCTTC
>TRBJ2-5|TRBV7-2|NA|NA
CASREGPQETQYF
TGTGCCAGCAGGGAAGGTCCTCAAGAGACCCAGTACTTC
>TRBJ2-7|TRBV12-3/TRBV12-4|TRBD1|few
CASSLRGQGTNSYEQYF
TGTGCCAGCAGTTTAAGGGGACAGGGTACAAACTCCTACGAGCAGTACTTC
>TRBJ2-1|TRBV10-3|TRBD2|many
CAIAGAGGGNEQFF
TGTGCCATCGCTGGAGCGGGAGGAGGCAATGAGCAGTTCTTC
>TRBJ2-1|TRBV27|NA|few
CASSLTTVRGLGYEQFF
TGTGCCAGCAGTTTAACTACCGTTAGGGGGTTGGGTTATGAGCAGTTCTTC
>TRBJ2-5|TRBV6-6|NA|NA
CASSLPLEGRETQYF
TGTGCCAGCAGTCTCCCTCTCGAGGGGAGAGAGACCCAGTACTTC
>TRBJ1-5|TRBV3-1|NA|many
CASSQDLQGFQPQHF
TGTGCCAGCAGCCAAGACTTACAGGGTTTTCAGCCCCAGCATTTT
>TRBJ1-2|TRBV4-1|TRBD1|NA
CASSPGTGGGYTF
TGCGCCAGCAGTCCCGGGACAGGGGGTGGCTACACCTTC